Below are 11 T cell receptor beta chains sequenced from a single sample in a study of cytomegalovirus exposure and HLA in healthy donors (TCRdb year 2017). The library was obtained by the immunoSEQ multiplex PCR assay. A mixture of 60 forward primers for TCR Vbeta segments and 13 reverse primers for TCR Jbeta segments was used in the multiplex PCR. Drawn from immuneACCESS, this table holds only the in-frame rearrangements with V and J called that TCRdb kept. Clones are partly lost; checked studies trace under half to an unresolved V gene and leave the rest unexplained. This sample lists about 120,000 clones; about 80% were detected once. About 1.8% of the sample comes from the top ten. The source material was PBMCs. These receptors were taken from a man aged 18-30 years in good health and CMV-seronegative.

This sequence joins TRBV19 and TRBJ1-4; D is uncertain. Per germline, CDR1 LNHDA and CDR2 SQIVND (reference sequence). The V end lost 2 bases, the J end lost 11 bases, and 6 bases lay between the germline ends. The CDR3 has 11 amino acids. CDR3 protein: CASSIPGKLFF. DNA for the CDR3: TGTGCCAGTAGTATACCGGGGAAACTGTTTTTT.

The CDR3 here is CASSPRDFYYEQYF. In nucleotides, the CDR3 is TGCGCCAGCAGCCCCCGGGACTTTTACTACGAGCAGTACTTC. The chain recombines TRBV5-1 with TRBJ2-7, with D perhaps matching TRBD2 (6 bases). CDR3 length: 14 residues. V dropped 4 bases and J dropped 3 bases, with 14 bases sitting between them. From germline, CDR1 is SGHRS and CDR2 YFSETQ.

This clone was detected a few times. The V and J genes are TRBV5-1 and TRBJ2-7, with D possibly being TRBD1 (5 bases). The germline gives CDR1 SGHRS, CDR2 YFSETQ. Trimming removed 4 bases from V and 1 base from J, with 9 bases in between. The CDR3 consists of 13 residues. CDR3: CASSRAGSYEQYF. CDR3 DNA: TGCGCCAGCAGCAGGGCAGGGTCCTACGAGCAGTACTTC.

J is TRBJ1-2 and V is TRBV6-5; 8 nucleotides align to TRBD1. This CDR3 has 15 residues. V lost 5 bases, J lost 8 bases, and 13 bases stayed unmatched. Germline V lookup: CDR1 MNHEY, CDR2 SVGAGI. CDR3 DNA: TGTGCCAGCAGTACCCCGGACAGGGCAGGTGGAGGCTACACCTTC. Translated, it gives CASSTPDRAGGGYTF.

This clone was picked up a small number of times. In nucleotides, the CDR3 is TGCGCCAGCAGCCCTGAAGGAGCGGGCAATCAGCCCCAGCATTTT. As protein: CASSPEGAGNQPQHF. V and J are TRBV4-3 and TRBJ1-5; D is undetermined. With 4 bases removed from V and 2 bases from J, the gap between germline ends came to 12 bases. The germline V gene has CDR1 LGHNA and CDR2 YSLEER. This CDR3 is 15 amino acids long.

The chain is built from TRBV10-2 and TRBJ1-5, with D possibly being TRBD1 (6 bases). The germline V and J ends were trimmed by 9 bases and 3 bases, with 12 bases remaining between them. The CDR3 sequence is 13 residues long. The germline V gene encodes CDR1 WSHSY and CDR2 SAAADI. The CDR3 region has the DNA TGCGCCAGTCAACAGGGTCCCAATCAGCCCCAGCATTTT. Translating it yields CASQQGPNQPQHF.

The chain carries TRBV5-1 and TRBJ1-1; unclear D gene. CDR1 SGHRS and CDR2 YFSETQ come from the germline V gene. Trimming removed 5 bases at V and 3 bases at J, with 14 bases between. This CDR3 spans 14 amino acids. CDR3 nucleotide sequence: TGCGCCAGCAGGTCTGATTCGAGTTACACTGAAGCTTTCTTT. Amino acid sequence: CASRSDSSYTEAFF.

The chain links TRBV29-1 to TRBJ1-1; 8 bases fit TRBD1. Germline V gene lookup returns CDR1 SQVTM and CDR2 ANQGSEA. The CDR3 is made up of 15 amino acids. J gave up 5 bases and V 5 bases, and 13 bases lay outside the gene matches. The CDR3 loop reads CSVSGITGGRTEAFF. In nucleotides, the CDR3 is TGCAGCGTTTCGGGAATTACAGGGGGGAGAACTGAAGCTTTCTTT. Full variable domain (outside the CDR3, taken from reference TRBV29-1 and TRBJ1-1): SAVISQKPSRDICQRGTSLTIQCQVDSQVTMMFWYRQQPGQSLTLIATANQGSEATYESGFVIDKFPISRPNLTFSTLTVSNMSPEDSSIYLCSVSGITGGRTEAFFGQGTRLTVV.

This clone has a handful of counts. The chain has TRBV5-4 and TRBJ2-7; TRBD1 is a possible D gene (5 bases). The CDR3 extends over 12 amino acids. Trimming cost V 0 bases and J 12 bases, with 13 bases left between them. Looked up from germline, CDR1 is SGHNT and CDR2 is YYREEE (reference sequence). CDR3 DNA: TGTGCCAGCAGCTTGGATCTGGGGCCAACGTACTTC. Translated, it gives CASSLDLGPTYF.

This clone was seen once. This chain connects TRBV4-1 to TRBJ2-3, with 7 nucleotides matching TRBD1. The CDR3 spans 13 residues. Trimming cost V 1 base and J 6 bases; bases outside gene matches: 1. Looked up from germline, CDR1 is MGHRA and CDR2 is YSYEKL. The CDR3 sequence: CASSQATGDTQYF. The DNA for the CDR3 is TGCGCCAGCAGCCAAGCGACAGGGGATACGCAGTATTTT.

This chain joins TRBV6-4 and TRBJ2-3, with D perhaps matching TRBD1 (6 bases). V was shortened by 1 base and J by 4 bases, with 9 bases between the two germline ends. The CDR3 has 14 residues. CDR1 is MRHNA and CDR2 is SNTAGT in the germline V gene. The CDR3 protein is CASSDFSGADTQYF. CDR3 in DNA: TGTGCCAGCAGTGACTTTTCAGGGGCAGATACGCAGTATTTT.